This T cell receptor beta chain was found in a study of shared clonotypes between healthy human individuals (dated by TCRdb to about 2020). For the wider study: The cohort included a few men and a couple of women between 18 and 49 years of age. For each donor, three plates each were used for CD4 naive and CD4 memory, two plates were used for CD8 naive, and one plate was used for CD8 memory. To estimate repertoire size and how much clonotypes are shared between individuals, the study performed deep sequencing of blood TCR repertoires from roughly five healthy adults. To increase sequencing depth and limit assay-specific biases, TCR repertoire library preparation and sequencing were carried out by different laboratories using diverse techniques. Per donor, leukapheresis produced somewhere between about 0.94 and 9.5 billion PBMCs.

This clone has just a few counts. Its antigen target is currently unknown. No quality values exist for individual bases; no much larger clone is one base distant. For the CD8 naive samples, CD45RO-negative cells were positively selected for CCR7, yielding a CD45RA+CCR7+ population from which TemRA cells were excluded. The donors were healthy, HIV-negative adults with no recently reported acute infections or vaccinations. Every donor was a Caucasian adult living in Nashville, Tennessee, USA. Blood was obtained by leukapheresis, after which PBMCs were separated by Ficoll-Histopaque density gradient centrifugation and cryopreserved in liquid nitrogen vapor phase. Analytical flow cytometry was used to check the purity and quantity of every magnetically sorted T cell population. Genomic DNA was isolated from every sorted fraction and measured by UV absorbance on a Nanodrop 2000c. V is reduced by 4 bases and J by 4 bases, leaving a spacing of 11 bases between them. The CDR3 runs 14 amino acids, cysteine and phenylalanine included. Only the CDR3 region is kept as DNA, spanning 42 bases read in frame from base 1. The germline V gene provides CDR1 MDHEN and CDR2 SYDVKM.

TCR CDR3 regions were amplified from genomic DNA by multiplex PCR using the deep immunoSEQ assay. For each cell subset, the extracted genomic DNA was distributed evenly across all wells of several immunoSEQ 96-well plates, and each plate served as one replicate. For sorted subsets, around 200 ng genomic DNA, equal to approximately 30,000 T cell genomes, was loaded into each replicate PCR. Purified libraries were measured with a Qubit 3.0 fluorometer, size-checked on a Bioanalyzer 2100, and measured again with the KAPA Library Quantification kit. Every immunoSEQ 96-well plate was sequenced on a separate single-read 150-cycle Illumina NextSeq 550 flow cell. The original pipeline was this. Because the immunoSEQ output held only junctional sequences and lacked quality scores, the filtering could not match the filtering applied to full-length reads. Sequences were annotated with PyIR, a Python wrapper for IgBLAST v1.9, using IMGT germline references to assign V/J genes and CDR3. Reads with weak V/J assignments (E-value above 1e-6), missing CDR3, stop codons, out-of-frame junctions, or ambiguous translated residues were removed. V3J clonotypes were defined as sequences sharing an identical inferred V gene, J gene, and CDR3 amino acid sequence. Percentage overlap between repertoires was computed as shared unique clonotypes divided by the size of the smaller repertoire. Repertoire richness was assessed with RTK rarefaction, the Chao1 estimator, and Recon v2.1 estimates of unobserved clonotypes. Generation probabilities for all TCRbeta clonotypes obtained by the gDNA method from a few donors were computed using OLGA. TCRdb carries this immuneACCESS record with in-frame sequences only. Its versions omit some clonotypes, under half of them owing to an unresolved V gene in the studies checked, with the rest unexplained. V, J and clone size are those of that table, while D and trimming were read from the DNA. Across this sample there are roughly 1,800,000 clones, with over 85% seen only once. Clones ranked in the top ten supply 1.2% of the sample.

The study at large found these results: Estimated clonotype richness was generally larger for naive than for memory subsets. Only blood was sampled, and tissue TCR repertoires likely differ from those in blood. Incomplete sequencing was indicated by rarefaction of sorted-subset datasets, despite the large sequencing depth. Higher generation probabilities were observed for clonotypes shared by all four sorted-subset donors than for non-shared clonotypes. Because the study included a small number of donors, the genetic and exposure-history diversity represented was limited. About 5% of naive CD4, more than 3% of naive CD8, around 2.3% of memory CD4, and around 0.4% of memory CD8 clonotypes were shared across several donors. Pairwise subsampling led to the expectation that sequencing depth would affect the degree of clonotype sharing among donors.

Sequencing input: naive CD8+ T cells sorted from blood. This specimen's cell subset or site label, interpreted: CD45RA+CCR7+. The receptor was isolated from a young man in good health. The chain links TRBV28 with TRBJ1-5, with TRBD1 tentatively as D gene (6 bases match). The DNA sequence reads TGTGCCAGCAGTTGGGACATAGGTAATCAGCCCCAGCATTTT. Translation gives CASSWDIGNQPQHF.